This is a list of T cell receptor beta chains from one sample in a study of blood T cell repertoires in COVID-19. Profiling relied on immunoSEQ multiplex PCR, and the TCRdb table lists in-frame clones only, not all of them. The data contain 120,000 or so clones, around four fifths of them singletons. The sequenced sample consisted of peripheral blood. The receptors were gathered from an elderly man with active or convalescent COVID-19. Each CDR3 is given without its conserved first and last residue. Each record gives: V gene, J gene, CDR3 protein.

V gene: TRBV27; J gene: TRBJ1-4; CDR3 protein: ASSPLTGYNEKLF
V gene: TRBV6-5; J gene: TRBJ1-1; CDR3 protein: ASRGPTEAF
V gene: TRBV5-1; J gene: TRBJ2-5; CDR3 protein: ASSSDSSGETQY
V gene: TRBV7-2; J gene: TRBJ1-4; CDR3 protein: AVADRVDSKLF
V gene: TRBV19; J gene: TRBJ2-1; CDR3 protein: ASAKSAVNEQF
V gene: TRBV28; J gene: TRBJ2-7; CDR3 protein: ASSFRGLAGSYEQY
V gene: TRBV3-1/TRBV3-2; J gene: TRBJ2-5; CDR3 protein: ASSPRLAGGLGETQY
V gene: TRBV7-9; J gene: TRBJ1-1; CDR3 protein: ASSTPRTGNTEAF
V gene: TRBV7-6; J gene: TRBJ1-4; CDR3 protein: ASSPGQGASEKLF
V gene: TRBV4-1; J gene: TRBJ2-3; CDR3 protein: ASSQERLAGPADTQY
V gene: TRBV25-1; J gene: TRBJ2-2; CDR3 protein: ASMPSVTGELF
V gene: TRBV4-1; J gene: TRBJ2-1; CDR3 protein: ASSQGLTVTEQF
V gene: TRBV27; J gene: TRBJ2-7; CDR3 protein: ASSRTTSEIYEQY
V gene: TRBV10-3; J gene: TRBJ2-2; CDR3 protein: AITNEGQNTGELF
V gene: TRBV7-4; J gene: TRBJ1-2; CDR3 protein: ASSLIRQGGSYGYT
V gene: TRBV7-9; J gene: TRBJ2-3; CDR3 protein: ASSLVSSTDTQY
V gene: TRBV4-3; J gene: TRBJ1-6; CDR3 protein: ASSQNPPPVKGSPGISSPLH
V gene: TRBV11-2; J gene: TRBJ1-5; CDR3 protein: ASSRQGGNQPQH